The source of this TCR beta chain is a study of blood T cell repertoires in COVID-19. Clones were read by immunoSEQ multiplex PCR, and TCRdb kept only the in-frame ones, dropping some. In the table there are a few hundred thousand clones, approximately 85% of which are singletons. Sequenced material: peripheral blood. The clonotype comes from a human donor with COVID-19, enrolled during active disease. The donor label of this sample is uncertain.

CDR3 sequence reads: CASSVLQGEQDTQYF. CDR3 DNA sequence: TGTGCCAGCAGCGTTTTACAGGGAGAGCAGGATACGCAGTATTTT. This chain joins TRBV9 and TRBJ2-3, with D perhaps matching TRBD1 (6 bases). Trimming pared 2 bases from V and 6 bases from J, leaving 16 bases between. Germline CDR1 is SGDLS and CDR2 is YYNGEE. CDR3 length: 15 residues.